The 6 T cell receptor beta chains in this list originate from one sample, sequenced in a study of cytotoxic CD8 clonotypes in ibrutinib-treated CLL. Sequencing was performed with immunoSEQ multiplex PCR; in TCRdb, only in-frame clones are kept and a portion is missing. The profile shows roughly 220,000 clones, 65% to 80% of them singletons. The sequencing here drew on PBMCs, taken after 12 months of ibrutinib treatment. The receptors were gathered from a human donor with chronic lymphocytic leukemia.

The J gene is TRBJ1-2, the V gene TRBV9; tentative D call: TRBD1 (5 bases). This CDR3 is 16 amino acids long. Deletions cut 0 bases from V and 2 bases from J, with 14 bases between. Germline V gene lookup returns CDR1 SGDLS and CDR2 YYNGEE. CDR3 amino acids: CASSVAGATINYGYTF. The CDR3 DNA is TGTGCCAGCAGCGTAGCTGGGGCAACTATCAACTATGGCTACACCTTC.

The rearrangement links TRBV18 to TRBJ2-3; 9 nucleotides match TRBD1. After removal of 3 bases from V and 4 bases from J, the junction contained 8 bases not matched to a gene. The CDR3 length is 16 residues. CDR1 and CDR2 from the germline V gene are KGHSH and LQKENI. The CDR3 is CASSPRTGERSDTQYF. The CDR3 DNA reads TGTGCCAGCTCACCCAGGACAGGGGAGAGGTCAGATACGCAGTATTTT.

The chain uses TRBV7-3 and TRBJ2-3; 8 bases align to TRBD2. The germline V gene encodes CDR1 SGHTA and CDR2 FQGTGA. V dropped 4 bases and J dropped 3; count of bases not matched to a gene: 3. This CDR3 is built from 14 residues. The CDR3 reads CASSYLAGTDTQYF. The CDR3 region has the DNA TGTGCCAGCAGCTACCTAGCGGGTACAGATACGCAGTATTTT.

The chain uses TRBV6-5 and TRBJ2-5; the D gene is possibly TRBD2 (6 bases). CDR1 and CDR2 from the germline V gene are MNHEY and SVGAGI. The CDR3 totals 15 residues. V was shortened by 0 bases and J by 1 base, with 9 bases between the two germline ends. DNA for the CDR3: TGTGCCAGCAGTTACTCGGCGGGGACCCAAGAGACCCAGTACTTC. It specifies CASSYSAGTQETQYF.

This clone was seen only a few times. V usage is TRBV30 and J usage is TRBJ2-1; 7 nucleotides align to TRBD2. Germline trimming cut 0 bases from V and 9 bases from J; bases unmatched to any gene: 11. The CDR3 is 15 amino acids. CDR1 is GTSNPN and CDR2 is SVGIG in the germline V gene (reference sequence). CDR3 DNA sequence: TGTGCCTGGAGTGTACGGGGGGACCCCAACGCTGAGCAGTTCTTC. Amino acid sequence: CAWSVRGDPNAEQFF.

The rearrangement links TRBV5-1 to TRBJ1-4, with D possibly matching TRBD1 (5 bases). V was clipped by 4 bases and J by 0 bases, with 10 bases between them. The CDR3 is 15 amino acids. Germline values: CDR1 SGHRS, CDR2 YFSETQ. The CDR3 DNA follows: TGCGCCAGCAGCAAGGGACGGCCAACTAATGAAAAACTGTTTTTT. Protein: CASSKGRPTNEKLFF.